This TCR beta chain was sequenced in a study of T cells after yellow fever vaccination. The overall study: Fractions with few cells were prepared using SMART-Seq v4 Ultra Low Input. The study's findings and limits: Post-booster reappearance was seen for most primary-vaccination clones (roughly 96% CD4, around 90% CD8). The presence of abundant clonotypes contaminating from the bulk population was possible in FACS-sorted repertoires. CD4 and CD8 compartments shared a small share of clonotypes.

TCRdb reprocessed the 5' RACE reads via MiXCR and lists one record per CDR3 protein. The top ten clones hold 3.3% of a sample with about 320,000 distinct CDR3 sequences, roughly 10% of them seen once. With regard to this clonotype: As yet, its antigen is unknown.

V lost 0 bases, J lost 3 bases, and 17 bases lay in between. The germline V gene has CDR1 LGHNA and CDR2 YSLEER. CDR3 length: 17 residues. The material was CD4+ T cells sorted from PBMCs, obtained 45 days after the yellow fever booster vaccination. The TCR was taken from a man between 18 and 35 years old who received the YFV17D yellow fever vaccine. The V gene is TRBV4-3, the J gene TRBJ1-1; D gene unclear. CDR3 DNA sequence: TGCGCCAGCAGCCAAGAGATGGCAATAGGCGGCGACACTGAAGCTTTCTTT. Translated, it gives CASSQEMAIGGDTEAFF.